What follows describes a single T cell receptor (beta chain). The source of the sample is a study of shared clonotypes between healthy human individuals. At the level of the study: Per donor, CD8 memory used one plate, CD8 naive used two, CD4 memory used three and CD4 naive used three.

Replicate PCRs for sorted subsets used around 200 ng DNA; this equaled tens of thousands of T cell genomes. The data were produced by immunoSEQ multiplex PCR, yet TCRdb's version contains in-frame clones alone and is incomplete. The data hold 2 million or so clones, with roughly 94% observed a single time. Positive CCR7 selection of CD45RO-negative cells yielded the naive CD8 cells, and terminally differentiated effector memory CD45RA+ cells were excluded. Only Caucasian adults living in Nashville, Tennessee served as donors. The V gene lost 4 bases and the J gene lost 3 bases, with 10 bases spanning the gap. CDR3 length equals 13 residues. Germline V gene sequence: CDR1 SGHDT, CDR2 YYEEEE.

This receptor was identified in a man aged 18 to 29 in good health. The rearrangement links TRBV5-6 to TRBJ2-5; perhaps TRBD2 as D (6 bases). Sequenced: naive CD8+ T cells sorted from blood. The CDR3: CASSLWGEETQYF. The CDR3 DNA reads as TGTGCCAGCAGCCTGTGGGGGGAAGAGACCCAGTACTTC.